Presented here are 18 T cell receptor beta chains from one specimen sequenced in a study of blood T cell repertoires in COVID-19. Here immunoSEQ multiplex PCR was the method, and the copy in TCRdb shows in-frame clones only, minus some. Among about 340,000 clones listed, about 86% were seen once. The source material was PBMCs or T cells enriched from blood (not recorded which). Source of these receptors: a woman between 40 and 55 years old with acute COVID-19.

The chain has TRBV7-3 and TRBJ2-3, with D possibly matching TRBD1 (5 bases). Germline assignment: CDR1 SGHTA and CDR2 FQGTGA. This CDR3 region has 15 residues. Trimming shortened V by 2 bases and J by 4 bases, and 13 bases separated the two germline ends. Here the CDR3 reads CASSLEPWGADTQYF. The CDR3 DNA sequence: TGTGCCAGCAGCTTAGAACCTTGGGGCGCAGATACGCAGTATTTT.

The rearrangement uses TRBV27 and TRBJ1-2, with D possibly TRBD1 on 6 matching bases. This CDR3 is 14 amino acids long. Trimming cost V 4 bases and J 4 bases, with 13 bases left between them. Looked up from germline, CDR1 is MNHEY and CDR2 is SMNVEV (reference sequence). The CDR3 region is CASSSQGLGYGYTF. CDR3 sequence (DNA): TGTGCCAGCAGTTCTCAGGGGCTGGGCTATGGCTACACCTTC.

This chain connects TRBV5-4 to TRBJ2-2; no definite D call. Trimming cost V 0 bases and J 4 bases, with 13 bases left between them. Germline CDR1 is SGHNT and CDR2 is YYREEE (reference sequence). The length of the CDR3 is 16 residues. CDR3 residues: CASSLGSTRGTGELFF. In nucleotides, the CDR3 is TGTGCCAGCAGCTTGGGATCCACTCGAGGCACCGGGGAGCTGTTTTTT.

V and J are TRBV5-4 and TRBJ2-2; 8 nucleotides agree with TRBD1. The germline gives CDR1 SGHNT, CDR2 YYREEE (reference sequence). Trimming removed 1 base from V and 1 base from J; junction bases left unmatched: 6. The CDR3 has 17 amino acids. DNA of the CDR3: TGTGCCAGCAGCTTGCCCAGACAGGGGTGGAACACCGGGGAGCTGTTTTTT. Protein: CASSLPRQGWNTGELFF.

V gene TRBV2 combines with J gene TRBJ1-1; 7 positions match TRBD1. There are 15 residues in the CDR3. Germline CDR1 SNHLY, CDR2 FYNNEI. V was pared by 5 bases and J by 2 bases, with 8 bases of the junction left unmatched. The CDR3 sequence is CASSPRTGLNTEAFF. CDR3 sequence (DNA): TGTGCCAGCAGTCCTCGGACAGGCCTTAACACTGAAGCTTTCTTT. Variable domain in full (rest from reference TRBV2 and TRBJ1-1): EPEVTQTPSHQVTQMGQEVILRCVPISNHLYFYWYRQILGQKVEFLVSFYNNEISEKSEIFDDQFSVERPDGSNFTLKIRSTKLEDSAMYFCASSPRTGLNTEAFFGQGTRLTVV.

This clone was picked up one time. This rearrangement joins TRBV6-5 to TRBJ1-5; maybe TRBD1 (6 bases). Germline V gene sequence: CDR1 MNHEY, CDR2 SVGAGI. The CDR3 extends over 15 amino acids. Trimming left V 10 bases short and J 4 bases short, with 20 bases between. The CDR3 spells CATKGLQGVNQPQHF. CDR3 coding DNA: TGTGCCACAAAGGGGCTACAGGGAGTGAATCAGCCCCAGCATTTT.

The rearrangement links TRBV25-1 to TRBJ2-4; weak D call: TRBD1 (5 bases). The V gene's germline CDR1 is MGHDK and CDR2 SYGVNS. The CDR3 sequence is 15 residues long. V shed 3 bases and J shed 6 bases, with 15 bases lying between them. The CDR3 sequence: CASSDGTLDRNIQYF. The CDR3 DNA sequence: TGTGCCAGCAGTGACGGAACCCTTGACAGAAACATTCAGTACTTC.

The chain is built from TRBV3-1 (or the pseudogene TRBV3-2) and TRBJ2-6, with D uncertain. Deletions cut 2 bases from V and 0 bases from J, with 11 bases between. The CDR3 is 17 amino acids. Per the germline V gene, CDR1 is LGHDT and CDR2 is YNNKEL (reference sequence). The chain's CDR3 is CASSQLLAHSGANVLTF. CDR3 bases: TGTGCCAGCAGCCAACTTCTGGCCCACTCTGGGGCCAACGTCCTGACTTTC.

In this sample, this clone turned up once. CDR3 region: CASSSRGTEKLFF. The DNA of the CDR3 is TGTGCCAGCAGCTCTAGGGGTACTGAAAAACTGTTTTTT. The chain joins TRBV5-6 to TRBJ1-4; D might be TRBD1 (5 bases). The CDR3 covers 13 residues. The germline V gene has CDR1 SGHDT and CDR2 YYEEEE. V shed 3 bases and J shed 7 bases, with 10 bases lying between them.

The chain employs TRBV20-1 and TRBJ2-1; unclear D gene. CDR3 size: 15 residues. CDR1 is DFQATT and CDR2 is SNEGSKA in the germline V gene (reference sequence). Trimming pared 3 bases from V and 7 bases from J, leaving 19 bases between. The CDR3 DNA reads TGCAGTGCTAGTAAGGTCCAACGGCCCGGGAATGAGCAGTTCTTC. Protein: CSASKVQRPGNEQFF.

The chain uses TRBV11-3 and TRBJ2-1; TRBD2 matches at 9 bases. The J segment lost 0 bases and the V segment lost 0 bases, leaving 3 bases of the junction unmatched. Germline V gives CDR1 SGHNT, CDR2 YENEEA. This CDR3 contains 17 residues. The CDR3 bases are TGTGCCAGCAGCTTAGAGGGGCGGGAGGGCTCCTACAATGAGCAGTTCTTC. The encoded protein is CASSLEGREGSYNEQFF.

This chain connects TRBV7-9 to TRBJ1-5; the D gene is possibly TRBD1 (5 bases). Between the trimmed V and J ends, which lost 3 bases and 0 bases, there was a span of 9 bases. This CDR3 region has 15 residues. Per the germline V gene, CDR1 is SEHNR and CDR2 is FQNEAQ (reference sequence). The CDR3 protein is CASSFGQGSNQPQHF. CDR3 DNA sequence: TGTGCCAGCAGCTTCGGGCAGGGTAGCAATCAGCCCCAGCATTTT.

V is TRBV19 and J is TRBJ2-7; TRBD1 matches 10 bases. CDR3 length: 14 residues. Germline CDR1 is LNHDA and CDR2 is SQIVND (reference sequence). Trimming cost V 4 bases and J 4 bases; bases outside gene matches: 4. As DNA, the CDR3 is TGTGCCAGTAGTACCCCGGGACAGGGGTACGAGCAGTACTTC. It yields the protein CASSTPGQGYEQYF.

The chain recombines TRBV27 with TRBJ2-1; D not resolved. The CDR3 is made up of 12 amino acids. V was pared by 4 bases and J by 6 bases, with 7 bases between. Germline-derived CDR1 and CDR2 are MNHEY and SMNVEV (reference sequence). DNA of the CDR3: TGTGCCAGCAGTTCTCTGCGCAATGAGCAGTTCTTC. Translation: CASSSLRNEQFF.

The gene calls are TRBV6-4 and TRBJ1-5; maybe TRBD1 (6 bases). CDR1 is MRHNA and CDR2 is SNTAGT in the germline V gene. V was trimmed by 4 bases and J by 10 bases, leaving 14 bases between them. The CDR3 runs to 13 residues. CDR3 nucleotide sequence: TGTGCCAGCAGTGCCACCGCAGGGGCCCCCCAGCATTTT. Protein product: CASSATAGAPQHF.

This chain links TRBV5-6 with TRBJ1-2; D may be TRBD1 (5 bases). Trimming removed 0 bases from V and 6 bases from J, with 9 bases in between. CDR3 length equals 13 residues. From germline, CDR1 is SGHDT and CDR2 YYEEEE. CDR3: CASSLAQGNGYTF. The CDR3 bases are TGTGCCAGCAGCTTGGCCCAGGGAAATGGCTACACCTTC.

This chain joins TRBV24-1 and TRBJ2-3; possible D gene TRBD1, 6 bases. V lost 5 bases, J lost 0 bases, and 14 bases lay in between. Germline V gene sequence: CDR1 KGHDR, CDR2 SFDVKD. CDR3 length: 16 amino acids. CDR3 loop: CATSGPRTESTDTQYF. The CDR3 coding sequence is TGTGCCACCAGTGGGCCTAGGACAGAGAGCACAGATACGCAGTATTTT.

The chain combines TRBV7-6 with TRBJ1-6; 7 bases agree with TRBD1. V shed 5 bases and J 8 bases; nucleotides not matched to a gene: 6. This CDR3 has 14 residues. Germline V gene sequence: CDR1 SGHVS, CDR2 FNYEAQ. The CDR3: CASSRDRDYSPLHF. The DNA of the CDR3 is TGTGCCAGCAGCCGTGACAGGGATTATTCACCCCTCCACTTT.